The rows below give T cell receptor beta chains drawn from one sample of a study of response to subunit inactivated influenza vaccine. TCRdb used MiXCR to reprocess the RT-PCR reads, holding one entry per CDR3 protein. The sample yields roughly 760,000 distinct CDR3 sequences, less than 25% seen once. The source was PBMCs from blood, collected roughly 5 days after vaccination. Receptor source: a man aged 45-65 years who received an inactivated influenza vaccine. The CDR3 runs from the conserved cysteine through the conserved F or W. A D gene is named only where the DNA matches it firmly. Part of the rows lack a size; the others show once, few, many or a class for expanded clones.

>NA|NA|TRBV20-1
CSAFQGSSTDTQYF
>once|TRBD1|TRBV29-1
CSVQGGALNTEAFF
>NA|TRBD2|TRBV6-2/TRBV6-3
CASSTGLADNEQFF
>NA|NA|TRBV5-1
CASNPLAGTDTQYF
>many|NA|TRBV12-3/TRBV12-4
CASSRGSTDTQYF
>few|TRBD1|TRBV15
CAARQGIAQETQYF
>NA|NA|TRBV25-1
CASSALNQPQHF
>NA|NA|TRBV3-1
CASSQIDTEAFF
>few|NA|TRBV20-1
CSARVFGGQSTDTQYF
>NA|NA|TRBV7-9
CASSFSSNANTGELFF
>NA|NA|TRBV7-2
CASLLYTSGGELFF
>NA|NA|TRBV14
CASSQVQAGRGEQYF
>NA|NA|TRBV29-1
CSVLRSSSYEQYF
>NA|NA|TRBV7-6
CASSLAQKPWERSSYNEQFF
>few|TRBD2|TRBV11-1
CASSLEGGRGGFEQFF
>few|TRBD2|TRBV20-1
CSARPGLAGGNNEQFF
>few|TRBD1|TRBV29-1
CSVEDPARGYEQYF